Listed here are 32 T cell receptor beta chains from one sample, sequenced in a study of T cell repertoires in cytomegalovirus infection. TCRdb redid the calling of the reads with MiXCR, one entry per CDR3 protein. The sample contains about 180,000 distinct CDR3 sequences, approximately 15% of which appear only once. Sequenced sample: PBMCs. The origin of the receptors is a human donor in good health (CMV status not recorded). Some clones in this sample may be carry-over from other donors' samples.

The table lists this clonotype with many counts. This chain links TRBV24-1 with TRBJ1-5; D remains unclear. Per the germline V gene, CDR1 is KGHDR and CDR2 is SFDVKD. CDR3 length: 13 residues. The V end lost 9 bases, the J end lost 2 bases, and 10 bases lay between the germline ends. The CDR3 region has the DNA TGTGCCACCCGGGCCGGGGGCAATCAGCCCCAGCATTTT. It codes for CATRAGGNQPQHF.

The chain has TRBV6-5 and TRBJ2-7; D gene unclear. Germline V gene lookup returns CDR1 MNHEY and CDR2 SVGAGI. The CDR3 sequence is 13 residues long. Trimming stripped 6 bases from V and 3 bases from J, with 12 bases between. The CDR3, as DNA: TGTGCCAGCAGCGACCAGGCTATCTACGAGCAGTACTTC. Amino acids: CASSDQAIYEQYF.

This clonotype was seen ten or more times. This sequence joins TRBV11-2 and TRBJ2-7; 7 nucleotides align to TRBD1. There are 15 residues in the CDR3. The J segment lost 3 bases and the V segment lost 4 bases, leaving 9 bases of the junction unmatched. Germline values: CDR1 SGHAT, CDR2 FQNNGV. The CDR3 DNA sequence: TGTGCCAGCAGCTCAACAGGGGACCCCGTCTACGAGCAGTACTTC. Its protein is CASSSTGDPVYEQYF.

This chain connects TRBV10-3 to TRBJ2-3, with D tentatively TRBD2 (6 bases). Per the germline V gene, CDR1 is ENHRY and CDR2 is SYGVKD. The CDR3 contains 14 residues. With 4 bases removed from V and 0 bases from J, the gap between germline ends came to 8 bases. This chain's CDR3 is CAISGEVSTDTQYF. CDR3 DNA sequence: TGTGCCATCAGTGGGGAGGTGAGCACAGATACGCAGTATTTT.

There are many counts of this clonotype. The gene calls are TRBV29-1 and TRBJ1-3; 7 nucleotides match TRBD1. The CDR3 length is 13 residues. The germline gives CDR1 SQVTM, CDR2 ANQGSEA. Trimming took 7 bases from V and 1 from J; bases not matched to a gene: 4. The CDR3 region is CSGEDRSGNTIYF. CDR3 nucleotide sequence: TGCAGCGGGGAGGACAGGTCTGGAAACACCATATATTTT.

This sequence joins TRBV29-1 and TRBJ2-6, with no clear D. Germline CDR1 reads SQVTM; CDR2 reads ANQGSEA. The V end was cut by 0 bases, the J end by 0 bases, with 6 bases between. This CDR3 has 15 amino acids. The DNA of the CDR3 is TGCAGCGTTGAAGACAGAGACTCTGGGGCCAACGTCCTGACTTTC. Translation: CSVEDRDSGANVLTF.

This clonotype appeared many times. This chain links TRBV24-1 with TRBJ1-1; TRBD1 is a possible D gene (5 bases). Between the trimmed V and J ends, which lost 3 bases and 7 bases, there was a span of 17 bases. The V gene's germline CDR1 is KGHDR and CDR2 SFDVKD. This CDR3 spans 15 amino acids. CDR3 region: CATSDPRQGEGEAFF. DNA of the CDR3: TGTGCCACCAGTGATCCTCGCCAGGGAGAAGGTGAAGCTTTCTTT.

The chain carries TRBV28 and TRBJ1-6; 7 bases agree with TRBD1. From germline, CDR1 is MDHEN and CDR2 SYDVKM. J lost 11 bases, V lost 3 bases, and 7 bases had no gene match. This CDR3 has 14 amino acids. This chain's CDR3 is CASSFGAGGTPLHF. CDR3 in DNA: TGTGCCAGCAGTTTCGGGGCAGGGGGGACACCCCTCCACTTT. Filled out from reference TRBV28 and TRBJ1-6, the complete variable domain reads DVKVTQSSRYLVKRTGEKVFLECVQDMDHENMFWYRQDPGLGLRLIYFSYDVKMKEKGDIPEGYSVSREKKERFSLILESASTNQTSMYLCASSFGAGGTPLHFGNGTRLTVT.

Only a few counts were recorded for this clonotype. The gene calls are TRBV2 and TRBJ1-1; 8 nucleotides line up with TRBD1. The germline gives CDR1 SNHLY, CDR2 FYNNEI. After removal of 5 bases from V and 10 bases from J, the junction contained 6 bases not matched to a gene. The CDR3 is 12 residues long. CDR3 residues: CASSFEGTGAFF. Written as DNA, the CDR3 is TGTGCCAGCAGTTTTGAGGGGACAGGAGCTTTCTTT. Full variable domain (remainder filled in from reference TRBV2 and TRBJ1-1): EPEVTQTPSHQVTQMGQEVILRCVPISNHLYFYWYRQILGQKVEFLVSFYNNEISEKSEIFDDQFSVERPDGSNFTLKIRSTKLEDSAMYFCASSFEGTGAFFGQGTRLTVV.

This clonotype came up many times. This sequence joins TRBV7-7 and TRBJ2-5; D is perhaps TRBD1 (6 bases). Germline V lookup: CDR1 SSHAT, CDR2 FNYEAQ (reference sequence). V was clipped by 5 bases and J by 7 bases, with 23 bases between them. This CDR3 has 16 residues. The CDR3 DNA sequence: TGTGCCAGCAGCCCCACACGGAGCCAGGGGATGGGGACCCAGTACTTC. It specifies CASSPTRSQGMGTQYF.

This clonotype was seen a handful of times. J is TRBJ2-3 and V is TRBV5-1; unclear D gene. Germline CDR1 reads SGHRS; CDR2 reads YFSETQ. CDR3 length: 16 residues. Trimming left V 0 bases short and J 1 base short, with 12 bases between. The DNA for the CDR3 is TGCGCCAGCAGCTTGGGTCCAGGTCGGGGCACAGATACGCAGTATTTT. This gives the protein CASSLGPGRGTDTQYF. Drawing the rest from reference TRBV5-1 and TRBJ2-3, the complete variable domain is KAGVTQTPRYLIKTRGQQVTLSCSPISGHRSVSWYQQTPGQGLQFLFEYFSETQRNKGNFPGRFSGRQFSNSRSEMNVSTLELGDSALYLCASSLGPGRGTDTQYFGPGTRLTVL.

This clonotype was detected only a few times. The chain recombines TRBV29-1 with TRBJ2-3; D possibly matches TRBD1 or TRBD2 (5 bases each). Germline loops: CDR1 SQVTM, CDR2 ANQGSEA. CDR3 length: 14 residues. V dropped 6 bases and J dropped 4 bases, with 17 bases sitting between them. The CDR3 nucleotides read TGCAGCGTGAGGGGTTTCGGGTTTCCAGATACGCAGTATTTT. It translates to CSVRGFGFPDTQYF.

The table lists this clonotype with a few counts. V gene TRBV5-4 combines with J gene TRBJ2-1; D is possibly TRBD1 (6 bases). The CDR3 is made up of 15 amino acids. Germline V lookup: CDR1 SGHNT, CDR2 YYREEE (reference sequence). V lost 3 bases and J 0 bases, leaving 10 bases between the germline ends. The chain's CDR3 is CASSSMTGSYNEQFF. The CDR3 region has the DNA TGTGCCAGCAGCTCAATGACAGGCTCCTACAATGAGCAGTTCTTC.

Many counts were recorded for this clonotype. CDR3 region: CASTISGQGLAEAFF. The CDR3 coding sequence is TGTGCCAGCACCATCTCGGGACAGGGCTTAGCTGAAGCTTTCTTT. This rearrangement joins TRBV28 to TRBJ1-1; 9 bases fit TRBD1. CDR1 and CDR2 (germline): MDHEN, SYDVKM. J was trimmed by 6 bases and V by 7 bases; bases with no gene match: 12. The CDR3 runs 15 residues. Drawing the rest from reference TRBV28 and TRBJ1-1, the complete variable domain is DVKVTQSSRYLVKRTGEKVFLECVQDMDHENMFWYRQDPGLGLRLIYFSYDVKMKEKGDIPEGYSVSREKKERFSLILESASTNQTSMYLCASTISGQGLAEAFFGQGTRLTVV.

There are many counts of this clonotype. The rearrangement uses TRBV14 and TRBJ2-3, with 12 bases that match TRBD2. J was trimmed by 4 bases and V by 0 bases; bases with no gene match: 5. CDR1 and CDR2 from the germline V gene are SGHDN and FVKESK. The length of the CDR3 is 17 residues. In nucleotides, the CDR3 is TGTGCCAGCAGCCAAGACCGACTAGCGGGAGTCCCAGATACGCAGTATTTT. This encodes CASSQDRLAGVPDTQYF.

The chain couples TRBV7-7 to TRBJ2-5; tentatively, D is TRBD2 (5 bases). V was shortened by 1 base and J by 5 bases, with 11 bases between the two germline ends. The CDR3 has 14 amino acids. The V gene's germline CDR1 is SSHAT and CDR2 FNYEAQ (reference sequence). Here the CDR3 DNA reads TGTGCCAGCAGCTTAGGAGGAGGAAGGGAGACCCAGTACTTC. Its protein product is CASSLGGGRETQYF.

The table lists this clonotype with a few counts. The chain uses TRBV5-6 and TRBJ2-1; 15 bases are a match to TRBD2. This CDR3 is 20 amino acids long. From germline, CDR1 is SGHDT and CDR2 YYEEEE. Germline trimming cut 3 bases from V and 5 bases from J; bases unmatched to any gene: 15. CDR3: CASSSGWFARTSGRDNEQFF. The CDR3 DNA reads as TGTGCCAGCAGCTCCGGGTGGTTCGCCCGGACTAGCGGGAGGGACAATGAGCAGTTCTTC.

The chain is built from TRBV29-1 and TRBJ2-2, with 11 bases lining up with TRBD1. The CDR3 sequence is 15 residues long. V was pared by 7 bases and J by 4 bases, with 8 bases of the junction left unmatched. CDR1 is SQVTM, CDR2 ANQGSEA, per germline. The CDR3 coding sequence is TGCAGCGGACAAGGACAGGGGGCGAGCACCGGGGAGCTGTTTTTT. Protein sequence: CSGQGQGASTGELFF.

This clonotype was seen more than once but under ten times. V and J are TRBV7-9 and TRBJ1-5; tentative D call: TRBD1 (5 bases). This CDR3 has 15 amino acids. Trimming took off 2 bases at V and 4 bases at J, with 12 bases between the two ends. In germline, CDR1 is SEHNR, CDR2 FQNEAQ (reference sequence). The CDR3 bases are TGTGCCAGCAGCTTAATCGGGGACGGAAATCAGCCCCAGCATTTT. Encoded protein: CASSLIGDGNQPQHF.

CDR3: CASSHYTEAFF. As DNA, the CDR3 is TGTGCCAGCAGCCATTACACTGAAGCTTTCTTT. The J gene is TRBJ1-1, the V gene TRBV28; D remains ambiguous. Trimming stripped 6 bases from V and 3 bases from J, with 5 bases between. CDR3 length equals 11 residues. CDR1 is MDHEN, CDR2 SYDVKM, per germline.

This clonotype was counted many times. The chain uses TRBV7-2 and TRBJ2-1; unclear D gene. This CDR3 region has 18 residues. V was pared by 0 bases and J by 0 bases, with 15 bases between. The germline CDR1 and CDR2 sequences are SGHTA and FQGNSA. CDR3 bases: TGTGCCAGCAGCTTAGCGTGGAACGGGCCCAGCTCCTACAATGAGCAGTTCTTC. This codes for CASSLAWNGPSSYNEQFF.

This clonotype was seen ten or more times. The gene calls are TRBV11-2 and TRBJ1-2, with 8 bases fitting TRBD1. Germline lookup yields CDR1 SGHAT and CDR2 FQNNGV. V shed 8 bases and J 3 bases; nucleotides not matched to a gene: 11. The CDR3 is 15 residues long. The CDR3 loop is CASGESGGAYYGYTF. For the CDR3, the DNA is TGTGCCAGCGGGGAATCAGGGGGCGCTTACTATGGCTACACCTTC.

The chain combines TRBV5-4 with TRBJ2-7; the match to TRBD1 covers 7 bases. This CDR3 is 15 amino acids long. Germline values: CDR1 SGHNT, CDR2 YYREEE (reference sequence). Trimming removed 4 bases from V and 4 bases from J; junction bases left unmatched: 11. The CDR3 bases are TGTGCCAGCAGCCAGGGAACAGGGGTTTTATACGAGCAGTACTTC. Amino acid sequence: CASSQGTGVLYEQYF.

The CDR3 DNA sequence: TGCAGTGCTAGATGGCGGAGCGAGCAGTACTTC. This gives the protein CSARWRSEQYF. The gene calls are TRBV20-1 and TRBJ2-7; D gene ambiguous. CDR3 length: 11 amino acids. Germline values: CDR1 DFQATT, CDR2 SNEGSKA (reference sequence). V dropped 2 bases and J dropped 6 bases, with 8 bases sitting between them.

CDR3 bases: TGTGCCAGCAGCACCCTGGGCGGGGAGAACACTGAAGCTTTCTTT. It codes for CASSTLGGENTEAFF. This chain links TRBV7-6 with TRBJ1-1; no firm D call. Germline assignment: CDR1 SGHVS and CDR2 FNYEAQ. V lost 5 bases, J lost 1 base, and 14 bases lay in between. The CDR3 extends over 15 amino acids.

In its sample, this clonotype was seen a few times. The rearrangement joins TRBV18 to TRBJ1-2; D possibly corresponds to TRBD1 (5 bases). CDR1 KGHSH and CDR2 LQKENI come from the germline V gene. V lost 3 bases and J lost 7, with 15 bases in between. The CDR3 runs to 14 residues. The CDR3 sequence is CASSPARGWTGYTF. CDR3 sequence (DNA): TGTGCCAGCTCACCGGCGAGGGGCTGGACTGGCTACACCTTC.

This clonotype was seen only a few times. As DNA, the CDR3 is TGTGCCAGCAGTTCCTCGGACACGGCGAATGAGCAGTTCTTC. Its translation: CASSSSDTANEQFF. The chain carries TRBV27 and TRBJ2-1; a possible D gene is TRBD1 (5 bases). The germline V and J ends were trimmed by 4 bases and 7 bases, with 14 bases remaining between them. The CDR3 spans 14 residues. Germline V gene data show CDR1 as MNHEY and CDR2 as SMNVEV (reference sequence).

The chain links TRBV19 to TRBJ1-2; D is ambiguous. V was trimmed by 7 bases and J by 7 bases, leaving 16 bases between them. The CDR3 length is 13 residues. Germline lookup yields CDR1 LNHDA and CDR2 SQIVND (reference sequence). CDR3 loop: CASNPGRFPGYTF. The DNA for the CDR3 is TGTGCCAGTAACCCAGGCCGGTTCCCTGGCTACACCTTC.

A few counts support this clonotype. The CDR3 region is CASSHPFETGVSYEQYF. In DNA, the CDR3 is TGTGCCAGCAGTCACCCGTTTGAGACAGGGGTCTCCTACGAGCAGTACTTC. V is TRBV25-1 and J is TRBJ2-7; 8 bases line up with TRBD1. The germline gives CDR1 MGHDK, CDR2 SYGVNS. The CDR3 has 17 residues. V shed 5 bases and J 0 bases; nucleotides not matched to a gene: 12.

This clonotype was seen many times. The chain employs TRBV7-9 and TRBJ2-3; the match to TRBD1 covers 7 bases. J lost 2 bases, V lost 4 bases, and 9 bases had no gene match. This CDR3 is built from 16 residues. Germline lookup yields CDR1 SEHNR and CDR2 FQNEAQ (reference sequence). In DNA form, the CDR3 reads TGTGCCAGCAGCTCAAGGGACAGCCGAATCACAGATACGCAGTATTTT. It translates to CASSSRDSRITDTQYF. The variable domain in full, completed from reference TRBV7-9 and TRBJ2-3, reads DTGVSQNPRHKITKRGQNVTFRCDPISEHNRLYWYRQTLGQGPEFLTYFQNEAQLEKSRLLSDRFSAERPKGSFSTLEIQRTEQGDSAMYLCASSSRDSRITDTQYFGPGTRLTVL.

A few counts support this clonotype. The chain employs TRBV28 and TRBJ2-6; D is uncertain. Germline V gives CDR1 MDHEN, CDR2 SYDVKM. This CDR3 contains 15 residues. V lost 5 bases, J lost 0 bases, and 8 bases lay in between. CDR3 DNA: TGTGCCAGCAGTCAAAGAAGCTCTGGGGCCAACGTCCTGACTTTC. Encoded protein: CASSQRSSGANVLTF.

This clonotype showed up many times. V is TRBV7-8 and J is TRBJ2-1, with D uncertain. Between the trimmed V and J ends, which lost 1 base and 4 bases, there was a span of 8 bases. This CDR3 region has 14 residues. Germline V CDR1 and CDR2: SGHVS, FQNEAQ. The chain's CDR3 is CASSLEVGYNEQFF. CDR3 bases: TGTGCCAGCAGCTTAGAAGTGGGGTACAATGAGCAGTTCTTC.